The sequence of this T cell receptor (beta chain) was determined in a study of blood T cell repertoires in COVID-19. Study-level background: Acute-phase and convalescent COVID-19 samples originated in the United States, Italy and Spain. Sample material is recorded as cDNA or gDNA derived from T cells, B-cell-depleted T cells, or PBMCs.

Germline lookup yields CDR1 SGHKS and CDR2 YYEKEE (reference sequence). The CDR3 runs 18 residues. J gave up 2 bases and V 3 bases, and 14 bases lay outside the gene matches. Per the authors' pipeline: Counts of nucleated cells, estimated from reference gene primer amplification, were obtained. Produced via immunoSEQ multiplex PCR; TCRdb's table is partial and in-frame only. The V and J calls and clone size come from that table; D and trimming were worked out from the DNA. In the table there are 200,000 or so clones, roughly 88% of which are singletons. The chain couples TRBV5-5 to TRBJ2-5, with 9 bases lining up with TRBD1. This receptor was obtained from a man aged 50 to 60 with COVID-19, enrolled during active disease. Input material: peripheral blood. The DNA for the CDR3 is TGTGCCAGCAGCTCCTTTTTTCCCGGGACAGGGATTCAAGAGACCCAGTACTTC. Amino acid sequence: CASSSFFPGTGIQETQYF.